These T cell receptor beta chains were read from a single sample in a study of T cell repertoires in cytomegalovirus infection. TCRdb independently ran MiXCR on the reads; one entry per CDR3 protein. The sample consists of fewer than 300,000 distinct CDR3 sequences, over 20% of them appearing once. Specimen: PBMCs. The source of these receptors is a human donor in good health (CMV status not recorded). Some clones in this sample may be carry-over from other donors' samples. The CDR3 runs from the conserved cysteine through the conserved F or W. A D gene is named only where the DNA matches it firmly. Rows give clone size only sometimes, using once, few, many, or a class for an expanded clone.

J: TRBJ2-3
V: TRBV4-2
D: .
size: .
CDR3: CASSQDEGTDTQYF
DNA: TGTGCCAGCAGCCAAGATGAGGGCACAGATACGCAGTATTTT

J: TRBJ2-2
V: TRBV29-1
D: TRBD2
size: few
CDR3: CSASWRAGGTGELFF
DNA: TGCAGCGCATCCTGGAGGGCGGGAGGCACCGGGGAGCTGTTTTTT

J: TRBJ2-3
V: TRBV19
D: .
size: .
CDR3: CASRDVGPDTQYF
DNA: TGTGCCAGTAGAGACGTCGGCCCAGATACGCAGTATTTT

J: TRBJ1-4
V: TRBV7-9
D: .
size: few
CDR3: CASSANSATNEKLFF
DNA: TGTGCCAGCAGCGCTAACAGTGCAACTAATGAAAAACTGTTTTTT

J: TRBJ1-1
V: TRBV19
D: .
size: .
CDR3: CASSFDAANTEAFF
DNA: TGTGCCAGTAGTTTCGATGCAGCCAACACTGAAGCTTTCTTT

J: TRBJ1-5
V: TRBV12-3/TRBV12-4
D: .
size: .
CDR3: CASSSYLTQGNPRGAQHF
DNA: TGTGCCAGCAGTTCCTACTTAACACAGGGAAACCCCCGGGGGGCCCAGCATTTT

J: TRBJ2-7
V: TRBV7-9
D: .
size: few
CDR3: CASSPTPGTFYEQYF
DNA: TGTGCCAGCAGTCCTACCCCCGGGACATTCTACGAGCAGTACTTC

J: TRBJ2-3
V: TRBV7-8
D: TRBD2
size: many
CDR3: CATVRTSGRTDTQYF
DNA: TGTGCCACGGTTCGGACTAGCGGCCGCACAGATACGCAGTATTTT

J: TRBJ1-2
V: TRBV7-2
D: .
size: many
CDR3: CASSALGQGGYTF
DNA: TGTGCCAGCAGCGCTTTAGGGCAGGGGGGCTACACCTTC

J: TRBJ2-1
V: TRBV29-1
D: TRBD2
size: few
CDR3: CSVRLAGDIWFF
DNA: TGCAGCGTCCGACTAGCGGGAGACATATGGTTCTTC

J: TRBJ2-7
V: TRBV7-2
D: TRBD2
size: many
CDR3: CASRPQRGGYEQYF
DNA: TGTGCCAGCAGGCCCCAGCGGGGGGGCTACGAGCAGTACTTC